This is a list of T cell receptor beta chains from one sample in a study of T cells expressing NK-cell markers. After re-calling the 5' RACE reads, TCRdb lists one entry per CDR3 protein, DNA absent. Seen in this sample are about 540,000 distinct CDR3 sequences; the ten most common clones hold approximately 3.5%. Sequences were obtained from blood T cells: a sorted CD56 or NKG2C T cell subset, CD4+ or CD8+ T cells, or bulk PBMC T cells (not recorded which). The receptors shown here come from a man younger than 35 in good health. CDR3s include the opening cysteine and the closing phenylalanine or tryptophan. Each record gives: J gene, V gene, CDR3 protein.

TRBJ2-3,TRBV6-1,CASSKRDRSLDTQYF
TRBJ1-2,TRBV20-1,CSAIDRDRNYGYTF
TRBJ2-7,TRBV12-3/TRBV12-4,CASSEGSSYEQYF
TRBJ1-2,TRBV11-2,CASSFLGSGGYTF
TRBJ2-7,TRBV4-3,CASSRLAGGLEQYF
TRBJ2-5,TRBV12-3/TRBV12-4,CATNHGYQETQYF
TRBJ1-1,TRBV3-1,CASSQDMGTGAFF
TRBJ2-1,TRBV24-1,CATSDPQRESDNEQFF
TRBJ2-5,TRBV2,CASRRVVETQYF
TRBJ1-1,TRBV28,CASSLPARGGIAFF
TRBJ2-7,TRBV7-2,CASSQDSGRTYEQYF
TRBJ2-3,TRBV20-1,CSAREGDFRGDTQYF
TRBJ2-2,TRBV5-1,CASSSTPRELFF
TRBJ2-1,TRBV5-1,CASSHLQGLEQFF
TRBJ2-1,TRBV18,CASSPGAGVSYNEQFF
TRBJ2-1,TRBV5-1,CASSSVGSTPNEQFF
TRBJ2-2,TRBV4-2,CASSQESTGGPNTGELFF
TRBJ1-1,TRBV7-9,CASSSDFRGAFF
TRBJ2-1,TRBV20-1,CSARDPFRLEQFF
TRBJ2-3,TRBV15,CATSRDGTPPEDTQYF
TRBJ2-7,TRBV12-3/TRBV12-4,CASRSSGRGYEQYF
TRBJ2-1,TRBV7-7,CASSLGGTRAEQFF